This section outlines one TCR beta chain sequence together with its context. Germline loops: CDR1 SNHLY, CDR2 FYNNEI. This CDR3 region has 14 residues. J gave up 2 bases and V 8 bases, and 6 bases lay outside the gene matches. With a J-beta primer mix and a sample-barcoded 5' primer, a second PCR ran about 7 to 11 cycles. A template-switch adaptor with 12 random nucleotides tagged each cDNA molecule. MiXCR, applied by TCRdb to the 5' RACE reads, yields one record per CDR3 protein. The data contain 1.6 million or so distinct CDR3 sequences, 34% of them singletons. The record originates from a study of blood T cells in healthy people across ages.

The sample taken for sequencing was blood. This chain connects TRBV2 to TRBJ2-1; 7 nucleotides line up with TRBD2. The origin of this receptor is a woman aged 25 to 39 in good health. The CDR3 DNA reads TGTGCCAGCCCTCGGGAGGAAACCTACAATGAGCAGTTCTTC. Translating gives CASPREETYNEQFF. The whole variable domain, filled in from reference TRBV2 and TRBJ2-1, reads EPEVTQTPSHQVTQMGQEVILRCVPISNHLYFYWYRQILGQKVEFLVSFYNNEISEKSEIFDDQFSVERPDGSNFTLKIRSTKLEDSAMYFCASPREETYNEQFFGPGTRLTVL.